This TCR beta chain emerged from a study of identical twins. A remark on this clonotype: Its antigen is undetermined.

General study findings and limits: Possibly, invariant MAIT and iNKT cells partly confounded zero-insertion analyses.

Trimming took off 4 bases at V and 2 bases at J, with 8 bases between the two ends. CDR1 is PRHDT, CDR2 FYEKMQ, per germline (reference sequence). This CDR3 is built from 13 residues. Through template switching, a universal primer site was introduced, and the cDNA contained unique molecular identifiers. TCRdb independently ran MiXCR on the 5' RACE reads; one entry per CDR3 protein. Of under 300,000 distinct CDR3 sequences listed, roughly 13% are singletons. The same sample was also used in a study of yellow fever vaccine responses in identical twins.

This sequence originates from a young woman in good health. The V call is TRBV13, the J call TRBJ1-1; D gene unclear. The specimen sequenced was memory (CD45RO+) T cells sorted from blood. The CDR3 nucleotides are TGTGCCAGCAGCTCATACATTAACACTGAAGCTTTCTTT. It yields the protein CASSSYINTEAFF.